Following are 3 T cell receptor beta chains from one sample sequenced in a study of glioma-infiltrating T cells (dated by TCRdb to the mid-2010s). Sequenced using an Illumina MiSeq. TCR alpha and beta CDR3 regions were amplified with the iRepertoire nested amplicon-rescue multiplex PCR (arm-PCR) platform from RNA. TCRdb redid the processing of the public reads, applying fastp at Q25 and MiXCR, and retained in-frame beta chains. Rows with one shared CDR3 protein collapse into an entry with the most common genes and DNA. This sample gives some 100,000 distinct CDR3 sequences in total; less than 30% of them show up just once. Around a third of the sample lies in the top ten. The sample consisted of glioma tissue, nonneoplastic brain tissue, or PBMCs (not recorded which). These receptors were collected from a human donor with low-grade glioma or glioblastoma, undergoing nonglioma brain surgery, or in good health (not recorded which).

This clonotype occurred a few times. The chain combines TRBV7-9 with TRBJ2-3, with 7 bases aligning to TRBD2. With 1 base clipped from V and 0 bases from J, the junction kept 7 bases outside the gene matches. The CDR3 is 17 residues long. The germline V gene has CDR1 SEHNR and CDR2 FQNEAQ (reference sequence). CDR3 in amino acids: CASSLGGLSGSTDTQYF. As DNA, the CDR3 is TGTGCCAGCAGCTTAGGGGGACTTAGCGGGAGCACAGATACGCAGTATTTT. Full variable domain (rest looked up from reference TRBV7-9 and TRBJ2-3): DTGVSQNPRHKITKRGQNVTFRCDPISEHNRLYWYRQTLGQGPEFLTYFQNEAQLEKSRLLSDRFSAERPKGSFSTLEIQRTEQGDSAMYLCASSLGGLSGSTDTQYFGPGTRLTVL.

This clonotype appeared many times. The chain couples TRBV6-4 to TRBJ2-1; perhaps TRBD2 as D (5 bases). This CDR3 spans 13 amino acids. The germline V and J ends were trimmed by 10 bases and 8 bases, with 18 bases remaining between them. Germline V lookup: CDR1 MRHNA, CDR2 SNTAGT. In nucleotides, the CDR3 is TGTGCCACCTCGACTGGGAGAAAGGATGAGCAGTTCTTC. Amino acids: CATSTGRKDEQFF.

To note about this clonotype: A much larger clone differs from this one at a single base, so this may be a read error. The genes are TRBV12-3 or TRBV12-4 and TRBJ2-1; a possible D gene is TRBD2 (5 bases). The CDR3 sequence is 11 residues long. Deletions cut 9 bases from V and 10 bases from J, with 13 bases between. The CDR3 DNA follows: TGTGCCAGAAGCGGCCCCAGAGAGCAGTTCTTC. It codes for CARSGPREQFF.